This T cell receptor (beta chain) was profiled in a study of T cell changes during pregnancy in multiple sclerosis. Repertoires were generated with immunoSEQ multiplex PCR, while TCRdb's copy carries only in-frame clones and drops some. Altogether about 75,000 clones are present, more than 80% being singletons, with the ten largest covering about 0.9%. The V and J ends lost 2 bases and 5 bases, in that order; junction bases with no gene match: 3. The CDR3 is made up of 14 amino acids. Per the germline V gene, CDR1 is MNHEY and CDR2 is SVGAGI. The receptor was isolated from a female donor in good health, enrolled as a control in a pregnancy study. The V and J genes are TRBV6-5 and TRBJ1-2; 9 bases are shared with TRBD1. Specimen: peripheral blood, collected in the first trimester of pregnancy. This chain's CDR3 is CASSYTDRGYGYTF. The CDR3 DNA reads TGTGCCAGCAGTTACACCGACAGGGGGTATGGCTACACCTTC.